This T cell receptor beta chain is from a study of T cells in Graves' hyperthyroidism and ophthalmopathy (dated by TCRdb to about 2019). Regarding the research as a whole: Peripheral blood was sampled at the time of initial diagnosis, prior to any treatment. The paper describes TCR Vbeta CDR3 sequencing of roughly 130 peripheral blood samples, made up of 43 ophthalmopathy patients, around 78 hyperthyroidism patients and roughly 17 progressor patients. Once sampling was done, hyperthyroidism patients were given methimazole at a starting dose of 30 mg daily, whereas ophthalmopathy patients were given high-dose intravenous methylprednisolone. TCR V-J signatures able to tell the groups apart were searched for in a discovery cohort of 95 or so patients, of whom about 40 had Graves' ophthalmopathy and about 60 had stable Graves' hyperthyroidism. The study also compared thyroid tissue and blood T-cell repertoires from more than 5 Graves' hyperthyroidism patients. The 100 or so discovery patients were randomly divided into training and test sets at a 7:3 ratio. Whether ophthalmopathy could be predicted prospectively was tested in an independent validation cohort made up of roughly 19 hyperthyroidism patients plus 17 patients who later progressed to ophthalmopathy. Study-wide findings and limitations: No statistical method was used to set the sample size in advance, and investigators knew the group allocation. Most expanded thyroid clonotypes (frequency above 0.001) were also found in blood, which suggests that blood repertoires may mirror thyroid immune responses. A 13 V-J signature model separated ophthalmopathy from stable hyperthyroidism, with about 88% sensitivity and about 81% specificity in cross-validation and 80%/75% in testing. In validation, the model predicted progression to ophthalmopathy with over 65% sensitivity and less than 80% specificity, a median of about 6 months before onset.

TCR beta CDR3 regions were amplified from RNA transcripts. For the first round of RT-PCR on the TCR CDR3, the HTBI primer set was used together with the Qiagen OneStep RT-PCR kit. The libraries were constructed in a second round of multiplex PCR and then size-selected and purified. Libraries were sequenced paired-end with 100 bp reads on an Illumina HiSeq2000. Under the source paper's analysis protocol: SOAPnuke was used to process the raw data, with reads discarded if the reads contained adapters or uncalled bases, had a mean Phred below 15, or lacked an exact constant-primer or identifier match. COPE v1.2.5 was used to merge high-quality paired reads, and clonotypes were defined as unique nucleotide sequences. MiTCR v1.1 was used to align clonotypes to the IMGT TRBV, TRBD and TRBJ reference segments. Only V-J combinations with frequency above 0.0001, covering about 99% of repertoires, were analysed. The TCS score was defined as the ratio of F50 (clonal expansion) to E x V (chaos), calculated using BLOSUM62-based TCRdist between CDR3 peptides within each V-J. Welch's t-statistics and random forest reduced 450 to 600 V-J features to under 15, which were used in a naive Bayes classifier (R e1071). The public reads were reanalyzed by TCRdb: fastp trimming at Q25, MiXCR alignment, in-frame beta chains only. Each entry is one CDR3 protein sequence, shown with its most common DNA and genes. The V and J calls shown here were made by TCRdb, not taken from the authors' results. This sample gives under 350,000 distinct CDR3 sequences in total; roughly a fifth of them show up just once. The ten largest clonotypes hold around 50% of the sample.

This clonotype was seen only a few times. The specificity of this receptor is unknown. A much larger clone lies one base from this, so it may be a read error. Stable Graves' hyperthyroidism was defined as the absence of progression to ophthalmopathy over 18 months of follow-up. Hyperthyroidism patients were newly diagnosed, had a disease duration of under 2 months, and were aged 18 to 65 years. Exclusion was applied to patients with uncontrolled infections, other autoimmune diseases, pregnancy or lactation. Clinical symptoms, serum thyroxine and TRAb, thyroid ultrasound, and orbital computed tomography formed the basis for the diagnoses. PBMCs were separated from roughly 10 ml of fresh peripheral blood using Ficoll-Paque density gradient centrifugation. Trizol reagent was used to extract total RNA, and RNA quality was then checked on an Agilent 2100 Bioanalyzer. The clonotype originates from a woman aged 45-59 years with Graves' hyperthyroidism. Sequencing was performed on blood.

The CDR3 protein is CASSLVAHTGEQFF. Read as DNA, the sequence is TGTGCCAGCAGCTTGGTGGCTCACACCGGGGAGCAGTTTTTT. In this chain, TRBV7-2 is recombined with TRBJ2-2, with a weak D call of TRBD2 (5 bases match). CDR1 SGHTA and CDR2 FQGNSA are derived from the germline V gene. Reading from cysteine to phenylalanine, the CDR3 counts 14 amino acids. The kept DNA is CDR3 alone, 42 bases in frame from the first base.